Here is one T cell receptor beta chain with its context. Its antigen is as yet unknown. The data are from a study of shared clonotypes between healthy human individuals. Notes on the study in general: Sequencing depth was predicted to influence how clonotypes are shared among donors.

V was pared by 2 bases and J by 1 base, with 11 bases between. The CDR3 is made up of 15 amino acids. The V gene's germline CDR1 is SGDLS and CDR2 YYNGEE. Each subset's genomic DNA was split evenly across several immunoSEQ plates. Data came from immunoSEQ multiplex PCR; TCRdb stores just in-frame clones and leaves some out. Of about 1.5 million clones detected, 95% to 99% appear once; the ten largest clones hold roughly 0.4%. A split of CD4+ cells into CD45RA+ naive and CD45RA-negative memory subsets was performed. This TCR came from a man aged 25 to 40 in good health. This chain joins TRBV9 and TRBJ2-3; no clear D gene. The sequencing input was naive CD4+ T cells sorted from blood. As for subset: CD45RA+ positively selected. CDR3 protein: CASSVTPVGTDTQYF. The CDR3 DNA reads as TGTGCCAGCAGCGTCACCCCCGTTGGCACAGATACGCAGTATTTT.